One sample yielded the 28 T cell receptor beta chains listed below, sequenced in a study of cytomegalovirus exposure and HLA in healthy donors. PCR involved 60 Vbeta and 13 Jbeta primers. The assay was immunoSEQ multiplex PCR, and TCRdb's table has in-frame clones only and misses some. The sample carries around 140,000 clones, around 82% recorded once. Sequencing was carried out using PBMCs. These receptors all come from a female donor in good health and CMV-seronegative.

Only a few counts were recorded for this clone. The chain carries TRBV5-1 and TRBJ2-7, with 8 bases aligning to TRBD1. Losses at the gene ends were 4 bases for V and 1 base for J; bases not matched to a gene: 1. Germline V gives CDR1 SGHRS, CDR2 YFSETQ. CDR3 length: 13 amino acids. This CDR3 is CASSGQGSYEQYF. CDR3 nucleotides: TGCGCCAGCAGCGGACAGGGATCCTACGAGCAGTACTTC.

DNA of the CDR3: TGTGCCAGCAGTTATCGACGGGATTACACCGGGGAGCTGTTTTTT. This sequence encodes CASSYRRDYTGELFF. The chain carries TRBV27 and TRBJ2-2, with D tentatively TRBD2 (5 bases). There are 15 residues in the CDR3. The V end lost 4 bases, the J end lost 3 bases, and 12 bases lay between the germline ends. The germline gives CDR1 MNHEY, CDR2 SMNVEV (reference sequence).

The chain employs TRBV18 and TRBJ2-7; 9 bases are a match to TRBD1. The CDR3 loop spans 13 amino acids. Germline CDR1 and CDR2: KGHSH and LQKENI. The V and J ends lost 4 bases and 5 bases, in that order; junction bases with no gene match: 3. CDR3 protein: CASSRDRDDEQYF. CDR3 nucleotides: TGTGCCAGCTCACGGGACAGGGACGACGAGCAGTACTTC.

The chain recombines TRBV6-1 with TRBJ1-5; 7 bases match TRBD1. This CDR3 spans 16 amino acids. Germline CDR1 is MNHNS and CDR2 is SASEGT. The trim removed 0 bases at V and 3 bases at J, leaving 5 bases unmatched. The CDR3 spells CASSEAKGQLNQPQHF. The CDR3 bases are TGTGCCAGCAGTGAAGCAAAGGGACAGCTCAATCAGCCCCAGCATTTT.

This sequence joins TRBV25-1 and TRBJ2-1, with 10 bases fitting TRBD2. The ends lost 6 bases at V and 8 bases at J; junction bases unmatched: 13. Germline-derived CDR1 and CDR2 are MGHDK and SYGVNS. The CDR3 runs 16 residues. CDR3 in amino acids: CASSRTSGRGSHEQFF. CDR3 coding DNA: TGTGCCAGCAGCCGGACCAGCGGGAGGGGAAGCCATGAGCAGTTCTTC.

This clone was seen just once. The CDR3 sequence: CASSYSGQCISPLHF. The CDR3 nucleotides read TGTGCCAGCAGTTACTCTGGACAGTGTATTTCACCCCTCCACTTT. The J gene is TRBJ1-6, the V gene TRBV6-6; D perhaps matches TRBD1 (6 bases). V gave up 0 bases and J gave up 9 bases, with 12 bases separating them. Germline CDR1 and CDR2: MNHNY and SVGAGI (reference sequence). The CDR3 consists of 15 residues.

This clone is judged medium-sized. The J gene is TRBJ2-2, the V gene TRBV9, with 7 positions matching TRBD2. V dropped 1 base and J dropped 0; count of bases not matched to a gene: 6. CDR3 length: 17 amino acids. Germline CDR1 is SGDLS and CDR2 is YYNGEE. The CDR3 protein is CASSVSQTSANTGELFF. The CDR3 bases are TGTGCCAGCAGCGTATCCCAAACTAGCGCGAACACCGGGGAGCTGTTTTTT. The entire variable domain, with the rest obtained from reference TRBV9 and TRBJ2-2, is as follows: DSGVTQTPKHLITATGQRVTLRCSPRSGDLSVYWYQQSLDQGLQFLIQYYNGEERAKGNILERFSAQQFPDLHSELNLSSLELGDSALYFCASSVSQTSANTGELFFGEGSRLTVL.

The V and J genes are TRBV6-5 and TRBJ1-4, with D unresolved. V gave up 5 bases and J gave up 4 bases, with 14 bases separating them. The CDR3 extends over 15 amino acids. CDR1 is MNHEY, CDR2 SVGAGI, per germline. The CDR3 sequence is CASSHLPRINEKLFF. The CDR3 coding sequence is TGTGCCAGCAGTCACCTCCCTAGAATTAATGAAAAACTGTTTTTT.

The chain employs TRBV7-8 and TRBJ1-3; D is undetermined. The germline gives CDR1 SGHVS, CDR2 FQNEAQ. This CDR3 spans 16 amino acids. The ends were cut back, 2 bases at V and 0 bases at J, with 11 bases in the middle. CDR3 region: CASSLTALSSGNTIYF. Here the CDR3 DNA reads TGTGCCAGCAGCTTAACCGCACTAAGCTCTGGAAACACCATATATTTT.

The chain links TRBV5-4 to TRBJ1-1, with 8 bases that match TRBD1. Germline trimming cut 2 bases from V and 10 bases from J; bases unmatched to any gene: 7. Germline assignment: CDR1 SGHNT and CDR2 YYREEE (reference sequence). The CDR3 length is 13 residues. The CDR3 nucleotides are TGTGCCAGCAGCTTCTCCCGGGACAGGACAGCTTTCTTT. Protein product: CASSFSRDRTAFF.

This clone was counted many times. V and J are TRBV2 and TRBJ2-7; 7 nucleotides match TRBD1. The CDR3 has 15 residues. Germline CDR1 is SNHLY and CDR2 is FYNNEI. J gave up 0 bases and V 6 bases, and 8 bases lay outside the gene matches. CDR3 coding DNA: TGTGCCAGCAGCGGGACAGACGCACTCTCCTACGAGCAGTACTTC. This encodes CASSGTDALSYEQYF.

The DNA for the CDR3 is TGTGCCAGCGCCTCGACAGGGAGGACTAACTATGGCTACACCTTC. Translated, it gives CASASTGRTNYGYTF. The rearrangement links TRBV27 to TRBJ1-2; 7 bases match TRBD1. Unmatched junction bases numbered 9, after V lost 8 bases and J lost 0 bases. CDR1 is MNHEY and CDR2 is SMNVEV in the germline V gene (reference sequence). The CDR3 extends over 15 amino acids.

This chain links TRBV9 with TRBJ1-2; D call uncertain. This CDR3 contains 14 residues. V was trimmed by 2 bases and J by 2 bases, leaving 10 bases between them. Germline CDR1 SGDLS, CDR2 YYNGEE. CDR3 region: CASSVTPLNYGYTF. As DNA, the CDR3 is TGTGCCAGCAGCGTCACACCTTTAAACTATGGCTACACCTTC.

The chain links TRBV5-8 to TRBJ1-1; 7 positions agree with TRBD1. CDR1 and CDR2 from the germline V gene are SGHTS and YDEGEE. This CDR3 comprises 15 residues. The junction had 6 bases not matched to a gene; V was cut back by 4 bases and J by 0 bases. CDR3 amino acids: CASSHGTEMNTEAFF. The DNA for the CDR3 is TGTGCCAGCAGCCACGGGACAGAGATGAACACTGAAGCTTTCTTT.

This clone was seen more than once but under ten times. The J gene is TRBJ1-1, the V gene TRBV7-6; possible D gene TRBD1, 5 bases. The germline CDR1 and CDR2 sequences are SGHVS and FNYEAQ. Trimming cost V 1 base and J 1 base, with 7 bases left between them. The CDR3 loop spans 14 amino acids. CDR3 loop: CASSLGQGNTEAFF. The CDR3 DNA follows: TGTGCCAGCAGCTTAGGGCAGGGGAACACTGAAGCTTTCTTT.

This clone was seen only a few times. V is TRBV6-6 and J is TRBJ2-3; D ambiguous. CDR1 is MNHNY, CDR2 SVGAGI, per germline (reference sequence). Trimming pared 6 bases from V and 0 bases from J, leaving 10 bases between. This CDR3 is 14 amino acids long. The CDR3 sequence is CASRNLSSTDTQYF. For the CDR3, the DNA is TGTGCCAGCAGGAACTTATCTAGCACAGATACGCAGTATTTT.

This chain connects TRBV11-2 to TRBJ2-1, with D perhaps TRBD2 (5 bases). V lost 5 bases, J lost 8 bases, and 7 bases lay in between. CDR1 SGHAT and CDR2 FQNNGV come from the germline V gene. The CDR3 has 11 residues. In DNA form, the CDR3 reads TGTGCCAGCAGCACCGGGGATGAGCAGTTCTTC. It encodes CASSTGDEQFF.

The CDR3 bases are TGCGCCAGCAGCTTGACGGGAGGATTATACAATGAGCAGTTCTTC. It codes for CASSLTGGLYNEQFF. This rearrangement joins TRBV5-1 to TRBJ2-1; 7 bases map to TRBD2. The CDR3 has 15 amino acids. With 1 base clipped from V and 4 bases from J, the junction kept 5 bases outside the gene matches. Germline V gene data show CDR1 as SGHRS and CDR2 as YFSETQ.

The chain is built from TRBV5-1 and TRBJ2-7; 13 positions match TRBD2. Germline trimming cut 5 bases from V and 3 bases from J; bases unmatched to any gene: 2. From germline, CDR1 is SGHRS and CDR2 YFSETQ. The CDR3 is made up of 14 amino acids. The CDR3 loop is CASRLAGGDYEQYF. The CDR3 DNA follows: TGCGCCAGCAGACTAGCGGGAGGGGACTACGAGCAGTACTTC.

This clone was recorded only once. The chain carries TRBV5-4 and TRBJ2-7; TRBD2 matches at 7 bases. Trimming removed 4 bases from V and 4 bases from J; junction bases left unmatched: 14. CDR1 and CDR2 from the germline V gene are SGHNT and YYREEE (reference sequence). The CDR3 extends over 16 amino acids. In DNA, the CDR3 is TGTGCCAGCAGCCGGCTGGGAACCGGGGGGAGGTACGAGCAGTACTTC. Its protein is CASSRLGTGGRYEQYF.

The chain uses TRBV7-6 and TRBJ2-2, with 13 bases identical to TRBD2. CDR1 is SGHVS, CDR2 FNYEAQ, per germline. This CDR3 region has 19 residues. V gave up 4 bases and J gave up 0 bases; unmatched junction bases: 8. CDR3 nucleotide sequence: TGTGCCAGCAGCTGGACACTAGCGGGGGGGGGCGCGAACACCGGGGAGCTGTTTTTT. Encoded protein: CASSWTLAGGGANTGELFF. Variable domain in full (rest from reference TRBV7-6 and TRBJ2-2): GAGVSQSPRYKVTKRGQDVALRCDPISGHVSLYWYRQALGQGPEFLTYFNYEAQQDKSGLPNDRFSAERPEGSISTLTIQRTEQRDSAMYRCASSWTLAGGGANTGELFFGEGSRLTVL.

The chain links TRBV27 to TRBJ2-1; tentatively, D is TRBD2 (5 bases). V lost 4 bases to trimming and J lost 6 bases, with 16 bases between them. The CDR3 runs to 15 residues. Germline assignment: CDR1 MNHEY and CDR2 SMNVEV (reference sequence). This chain's CDR3 is CASSSSLAAFNEQFF. For the CDR3, the DNA is TGTGCCAGCAGTTCCTCCCTAGCAGCGTTCAATGAGCAGTTCTTC.

The count of this clone is one. This chain connects TRBV5-4 to TRBJ2-1; 7 nucleotides line up with TRBD2. Germline-derived CDR1 and CDR2 are SGHNT and YYREEE (reference sequence). This CDR3 is built from 17 residues. Trimming removed 4 bases from V and 6 bases from J; junction bases left unmatched: 16. The CDR3: CASSLPRAGVGGNEQFF. As DNA, the CDR3 is TGTGCCAGCAGCCTGCCCCGGGCGGGAGTTGGGGGCAATGAGCAGTTCTTC. Full variable domain (remainder filled in from reference TRBV5-4 and TRBJ2-1): ETGVTQSPTHLIKTRGQQVTLRCSSQSGHNTVSWYQQALGQGPQFIFQYYREEENGRGNFPPRFSGLQFPNYSSELNVNALELDDSALYLCASSLPRAGVGGNEQFFGPGTRLTVL.

This clone was observed a handful of times. The rearrangement links TRBV6-5 to TRBJ1-1, with a weak D call TRBD1 (6 bases). Germline V CDR1 and CDR2: MNHEY, SVGAGI. The V gene lost 7 bases and the J gene lost 0 bases, with 12 bases spanning the gap. The CDR3 is made up of 14 amino acids. CDR3 nucleotide sequence: TGTGCCAGCAACGCTCAGGGGATGAACACTGAAGCTTTCTTT. As protein: CASNAQGMNTEAFF.

This clone appeared a few times. The V and J genes are TRBV7-2 and TRBJ2-7; a weak D match, TRBD1 (5 bases). Trimming pared 5 bases from V and 2 bases from J, leaving 16 bases between. The CDR3 covers 15 residues. Germline CDR1 is SGHTA and CDR2 is FQGNSA. In DNA form, the CDR3 reads TGTGCCAGCAGCAGGGGCAGAAGCGTAACCTACGAGCAGTACTTC. This sequence encodes CASSRGRSVTYEQYF.

The chain joins TRBV27 to TRBJ1-5; D is possibly TRBD1 (6 bases). Germline assignment: CDR1 MNHEY and CDR2 SMNVEV (reference sequence). There are 15 residues in the CDR3. The ends were cut back, 4 bases at V and 6 bases at J, with 16 bases in the middle. CDR3 DNA: TGTGCCAGCAGTTCCACGTGGGGGCGAGGTCAGCCCCAGCATTTT. This sequence encodes CASSSTWGRGQPQHF.

The V gene is TRBV16, the J gene TRBJ1-2; 8 bases are shared with TRBD1. The germline V gene has CDR1 KGHSY and CDR2 FQNENV. The V segment lost 4 bases and the J segment 2 bases; nucleotides outside the gene matches: 9. The CDR3 contains 16 residues. CDR3 amino acids: CASSRVRQGQNYGYTF. CDR3 DNA: TGTGCCAGCAGCCGCGTCCGACAGGGGCAAAACTATGGCTACACCTTC.

J is TRBJ2-1 and V is TRBV4-2; 10 nucleotides agree with TRBD1. CDR1 is LGHNA, CDR2 YNFKEQ, per germline. CDR3 length: 16 amino acids. V gave up 1 base and J gave up 6 bases; unmatched junction bases: 6. The CDR3 spells CASSQGGGTGVNEQFF. The CDR3 nucleotides are TGTGCCAGCAGCCAAGGAGGCGGGACAGGGGTCAATGAGCAGTTCTTC.